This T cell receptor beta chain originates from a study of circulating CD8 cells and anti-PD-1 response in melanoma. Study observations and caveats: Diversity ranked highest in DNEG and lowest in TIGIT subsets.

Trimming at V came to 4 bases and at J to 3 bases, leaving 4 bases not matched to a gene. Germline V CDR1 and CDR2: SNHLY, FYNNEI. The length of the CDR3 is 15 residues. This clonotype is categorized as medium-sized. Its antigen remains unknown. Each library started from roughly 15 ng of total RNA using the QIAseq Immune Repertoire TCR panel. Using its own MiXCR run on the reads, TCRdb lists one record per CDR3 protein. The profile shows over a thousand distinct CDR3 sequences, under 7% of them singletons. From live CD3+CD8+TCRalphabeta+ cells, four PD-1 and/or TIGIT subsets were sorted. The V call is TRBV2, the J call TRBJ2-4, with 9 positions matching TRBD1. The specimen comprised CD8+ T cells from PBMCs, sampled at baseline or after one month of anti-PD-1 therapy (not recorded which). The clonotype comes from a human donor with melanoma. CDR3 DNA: TGTGCCAGCAGTGCCAGACAGGGGGGCAAAAACATTCAGTACTTC. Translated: CASSARQGGKNIQYF.